This TCR beta chain was profiled in a study of cytomegalovirus exposure and HLA in healthy donors. At the level of the study: Roughly 180 million T cells yielded approximately 100 million unique TCR beta sequences, as an earlier analysis found. Study-level results: The authors later linked a missense DCLRE1C variant to TCR beta V- and J-gene trimming. The study found most TCR sequences rare, yet found some public TCRs in many donors. Presence/absence analyses supposed approximately even sequencing depth among donors.

There are 14 residues in the CDR3. Germline V CDR1 and CDR2: SEHNR, FQNEAQ (reference sequence). Between the trimmed V and J ends, which lost 5 bases and 0 bases, there was a span of 8 bases. PCR involved 60 Vbeta and 13 Jbeta primers. Generated by immunoSEQ multiplex PCR, the TCRdb table keeps only in-frame clones and is missing some. The table includes about 170,000 clones, approximately 81% detected once. As regards this clone: Its target is not known.

This clonotype was sampled from a boy aged 2 to 10 in good health and CMV-seronegative. Material: PBMCs. The V gene is TRBV7-9, the J gene TRBJ1-5; a weak D match, TRBD1 (5 bases). CDR3 coding DNA: TGTGCCAGCAGCCCAGGGCCTAGCAATCAGCCCCAGCATTTT. Protein sequence: CASSPGPSNQPQHF.